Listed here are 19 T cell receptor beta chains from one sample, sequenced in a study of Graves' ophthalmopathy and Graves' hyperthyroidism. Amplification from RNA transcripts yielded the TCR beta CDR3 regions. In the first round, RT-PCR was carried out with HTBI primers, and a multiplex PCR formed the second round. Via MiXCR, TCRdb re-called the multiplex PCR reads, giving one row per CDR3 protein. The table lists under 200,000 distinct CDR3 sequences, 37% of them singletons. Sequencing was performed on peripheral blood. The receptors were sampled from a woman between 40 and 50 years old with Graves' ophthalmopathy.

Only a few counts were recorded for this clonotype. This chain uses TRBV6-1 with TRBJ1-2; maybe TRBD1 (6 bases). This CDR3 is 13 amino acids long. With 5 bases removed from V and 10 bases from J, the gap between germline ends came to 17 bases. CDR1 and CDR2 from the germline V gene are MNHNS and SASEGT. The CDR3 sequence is CASSPSPGVLYTF. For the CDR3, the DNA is TGTGCCAGCAGTCCTTCCCCAGGGGTGCTCTACACCTTC.

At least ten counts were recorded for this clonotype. This CDR3 reads CAISVGQGIDEQFF. For the CDR3, the DNA is TGTGCCATCAGTGTCGGACAGGGGATCGATGAGCAGTTCTTC. V is TRBV10-3 and J is TRBJ2-1; 9 bases match TRBD1. Germline lookup yields CDR1 ENHRY and CDR2 SYGVKD. The trim removed 4 bases at V and 8 bases at J, leaving 6 bases unmatched. This CDR3 spans 14 amino acids.

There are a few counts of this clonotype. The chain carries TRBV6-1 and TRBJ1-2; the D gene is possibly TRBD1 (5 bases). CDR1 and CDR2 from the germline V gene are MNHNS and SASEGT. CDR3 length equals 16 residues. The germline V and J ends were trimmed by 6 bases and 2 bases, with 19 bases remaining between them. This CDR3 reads CASRAAGPRANYGYTF. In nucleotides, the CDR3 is TGTGCCAGCAGGGCAGCGGGGCCACGGGCGAACTATGGCTACACCTTC.

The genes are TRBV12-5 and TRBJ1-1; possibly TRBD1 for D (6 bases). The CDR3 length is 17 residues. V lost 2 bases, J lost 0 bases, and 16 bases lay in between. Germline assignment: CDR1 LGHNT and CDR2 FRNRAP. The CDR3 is CASGLRVLGGMNTEAFF. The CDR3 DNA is TGTGCTAGTGGTTTGAGGGTTTTGGGGGGCATGAACACTGAAGCTTTCTTT. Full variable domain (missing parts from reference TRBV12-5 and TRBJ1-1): DARVTQTPRHKVTEMGQEVTMRCQPILGHNTVFWYRQTMMQGLELLAYFRNRAPLDDSGMPKDRFSAEMPDATLATLKIQPSEPRDSAVYFCASGLRVLGGMNTEAFFGQGTRLTVV.

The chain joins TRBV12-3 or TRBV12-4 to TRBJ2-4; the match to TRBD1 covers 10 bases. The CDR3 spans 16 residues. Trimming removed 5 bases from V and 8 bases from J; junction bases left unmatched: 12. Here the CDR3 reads CASSQPNRDRGDIQYF. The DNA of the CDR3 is TGTGCCAGCAGTCAACCGAACCGGGACAGGGGAGACATTCAGTACTTC.

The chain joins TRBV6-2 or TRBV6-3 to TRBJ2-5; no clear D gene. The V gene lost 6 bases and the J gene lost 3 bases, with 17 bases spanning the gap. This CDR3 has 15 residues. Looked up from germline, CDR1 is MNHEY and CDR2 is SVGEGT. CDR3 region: CASRPQLRREETQYF. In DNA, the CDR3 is TGTGCCAGCAGACCCCAGCTTCGTCGAGAAGAGACCCAGTACTTC.

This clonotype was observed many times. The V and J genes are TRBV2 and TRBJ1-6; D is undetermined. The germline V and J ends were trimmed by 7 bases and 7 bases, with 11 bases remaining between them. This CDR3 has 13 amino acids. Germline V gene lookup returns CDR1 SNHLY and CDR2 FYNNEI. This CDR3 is CASIQSGNSPLHF. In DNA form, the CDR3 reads TGTGCCAGCATTCAGTCCGGAAATTCACCCCTCCACTTT.

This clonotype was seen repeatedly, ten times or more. DNA of the CDR3: TGCAGTGCTAGTGGGGACAGGGGAGTGATCGGGGAGCTGTTTTTT. Protein product: CSASGDRGVIGELFF. The chain is built from TRBV20-1 and TRBJ2-2; 10 nucleotides match TRBD1. This CDR3 contains 15 residues. Looked up from germline, CDR1 is DFQATT and CDR2 is SNEGSKA (reference sequence). With V trimmed by 3 bases and J by 7 bases, 8 bases remained unmatched.

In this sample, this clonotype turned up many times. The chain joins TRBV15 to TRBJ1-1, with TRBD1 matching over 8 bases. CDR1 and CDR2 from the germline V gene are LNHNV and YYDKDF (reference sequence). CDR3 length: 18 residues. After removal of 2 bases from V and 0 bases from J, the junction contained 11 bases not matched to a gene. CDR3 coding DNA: TGTGCCACCAGCAGAAAGAACTACAGGGGGAGGATGAACACTGAAGCTTTCTTT. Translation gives CATSRKNYRGRMNTEAFF.

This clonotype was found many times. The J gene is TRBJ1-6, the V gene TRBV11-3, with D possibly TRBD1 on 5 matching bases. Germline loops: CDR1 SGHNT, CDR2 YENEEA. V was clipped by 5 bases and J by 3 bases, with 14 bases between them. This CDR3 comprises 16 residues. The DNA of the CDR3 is TGTGCCAGCAGCACCCCCGCGCAGGGCTATAATTCACCCCTCCACTTT. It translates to CASSTPAQGYNSPLHF.

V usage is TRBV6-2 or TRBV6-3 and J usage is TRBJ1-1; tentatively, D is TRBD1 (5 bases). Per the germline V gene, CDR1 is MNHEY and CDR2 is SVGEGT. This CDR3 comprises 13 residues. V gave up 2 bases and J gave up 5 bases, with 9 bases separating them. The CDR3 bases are TGTGCCAGCAGTTACATGGGGGGAACTGAAGCTTTCTTT. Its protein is CASSYMGGTEAFF.

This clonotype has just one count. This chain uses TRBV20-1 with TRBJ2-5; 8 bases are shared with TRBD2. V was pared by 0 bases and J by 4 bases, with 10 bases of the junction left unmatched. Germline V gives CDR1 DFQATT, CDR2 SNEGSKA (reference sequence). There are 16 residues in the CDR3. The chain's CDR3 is CSARDLRLAFAETQYF. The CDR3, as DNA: TGCAGTGCTAGAGACCTTAGACTAGCGTTCGCAGAGACCCAGTACTTC.

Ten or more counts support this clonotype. The CDR3 coding sequence is TGTGCCAGCAGCTGGGGCATGAACACTGAAGCTTTCTTT. It is translated as CASSWGMNTEAFF. The chain combines TRBV7-8 with TRBJ1-1; possibly TRBD1 for D (5 bases). This CDR3 spans 13 amino acids. Looked up from germline, CDR1 is SGHVS and CDR2 is FQNEAQ. V was shortened by 4 bases and J by 0 bases, with 6 bases between the two germline ends.

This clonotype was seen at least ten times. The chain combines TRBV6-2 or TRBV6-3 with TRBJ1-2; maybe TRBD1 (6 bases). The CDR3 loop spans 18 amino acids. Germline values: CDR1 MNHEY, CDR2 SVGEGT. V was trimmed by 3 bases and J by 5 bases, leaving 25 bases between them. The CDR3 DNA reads TGTGCCAGCAGTTATACACCAACAGGGATGTATTCGGCGTATGGCTACACCTTC. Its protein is CASSYTPTGMYSAYGYTF.

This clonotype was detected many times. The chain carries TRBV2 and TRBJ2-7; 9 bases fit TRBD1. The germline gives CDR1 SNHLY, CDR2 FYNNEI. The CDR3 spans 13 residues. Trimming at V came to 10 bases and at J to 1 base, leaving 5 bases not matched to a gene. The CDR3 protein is CATGTGRSYEQYF. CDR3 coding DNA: TGTGCCACTGGGACAGGGAGGTCCTACGAGCAGTACTTC.

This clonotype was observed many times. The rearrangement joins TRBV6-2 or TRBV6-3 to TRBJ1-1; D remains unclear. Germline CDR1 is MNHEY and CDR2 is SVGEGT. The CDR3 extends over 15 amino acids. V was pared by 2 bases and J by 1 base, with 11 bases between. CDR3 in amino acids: CASSYPRSSNTEAFF. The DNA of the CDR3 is TGTGCCAGCAGTTACCCCAGGAGTTCGAACACTGAAGCTTTCTTT.

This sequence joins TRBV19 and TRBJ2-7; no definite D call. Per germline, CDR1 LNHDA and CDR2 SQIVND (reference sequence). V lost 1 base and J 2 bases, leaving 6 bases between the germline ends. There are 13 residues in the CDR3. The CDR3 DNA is TGTGCCAGTAGTATAGGGGAAGCCTACGAGCAGTACTTC. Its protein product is CASSIGEAYEQYF.

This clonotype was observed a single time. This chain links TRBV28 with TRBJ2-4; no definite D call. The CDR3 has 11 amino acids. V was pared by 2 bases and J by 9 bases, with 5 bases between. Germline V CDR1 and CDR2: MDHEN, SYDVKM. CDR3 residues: CASSLLGIQYF. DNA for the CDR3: TGTGCCAGCAGTTTACTCGGCATTCAGTACTTC.

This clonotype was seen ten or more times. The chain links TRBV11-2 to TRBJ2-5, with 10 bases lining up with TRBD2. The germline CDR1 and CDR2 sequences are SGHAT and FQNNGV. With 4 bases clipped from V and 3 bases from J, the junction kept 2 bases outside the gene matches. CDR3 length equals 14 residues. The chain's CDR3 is CASSSGTSEETQYF. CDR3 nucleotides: TGTGCCAGCAGCTCCGGGACTAGCGAAGAGACCCAGTACTTC.